The present entry profiles one T cell receptor (beta chain) with its context. This clonotype has only a few counts. Its cognate antigen has yet to be identified. No base qualities exist here, and no much larger clone lies one base off it. Every donor was a healthy Caucasian. Three pairs of female monozygotic twins, all aged about 18 to 30 years, were included in the twin cohort. RNA for TCR libraries was isolated from peripheral blood mononuclear cells. Based on the germline V gene (reference sequence), the CDR1 and CDR2 sequences are MNHEY and SMNVEV. Trimming removed 5 bases from V and 4 bases from J, leaving 17 bases between the germline ends. The CDR3 spans 15 residues, from the cysteine through the phenylalanine. Of the read, only the CDR3 DNA is kept; its 45 bases are in frame from base 1. This specimen comes from a study of identical twins (dated by TCRdb to the mid-2010s). Broadly, across the study: The study deep-sequenced TCR alpha and beta repertoires from monozygotic twins, unrelated adults of various ages and cord blood to test whether fetal clonotypes persist. To rule out contamination, the twin experiments were replicated at different times with different library preparation protocols. What the authors observed across the whole study: Invariant T cells such as MAIT and iNKT could partly confound zero-insertion analyses, although diverse VJ usage argued against such confounding for most clonotypes. Because the same donors could not be followed over many years, the conclusions relied on cross-sectional statistical analysis. A weaker excess of twin sharing was found in beta out-of-frame sequences because the signal-to-noise ratio was lowered by fewer shared sequences. Fewer insertions were carried by abundant cord blood beta clonotypes, a similar but weaker trend appeared in young adult naive repertoires, and no such trend appeared in memory repertoires. Out-of-frame TCR alpha sharing in monozygotic twins was systematically underestimated by recombination models, whereas sharing between unrelated individuals was in agreement with the recombination models. Out-of-frame TCR alpha sequences shared between twins showed an excess of low generation-probability sequences compared with coincidental sharing between unrelated individuals.

The library was made by 5' RACE. The sample was run on an Illumina HiSeq 2000. Template switching added a universal primer binding site, and the final cDNA carried a unique molecular identifier that allowed TCR cDNA molecules to be counted accurately. First-strand cDNA for TCR alpha and beta chains was synthesized from specific primers in the conserved constant-segment region. To control for contamination, each cDNA library was double barcoded with a SMART-Mk sample barcode plus Illumina barcodes. TruSeq adapter sequences along with Illumina sample barcodes were introduced in two successive PCR steps. The TCR alpha and beta cDNA libraries were sequenced on the Illumina HiSeq platform using custom primers. Per the source publication's procedure: Raw reads were processed with MiGEC to extract unique molecular identifiers, and MiXCR was used to determine CDR3 positions. Recombination models were inferred per individual with the repgenHMM and IGoR tools using an EM algorithm. The analysis of shared clonotypes was done with the tcR package in R, with sharing normalized by the product of cloneset sizes. To study raw recombination free of thymic and clonal selection effects, out-of-frame nonproductive sequences were analyzed. The public sequencing data were trimmed at Q25 with fastp and processed into clonotypes with MiXCR by TCRdb, which kept only in-frame beta chains. Entries are consolidated by CDR3 protein sequence, retaining the most common genes and DNA. What appears here as the V and J calls and clone size reflects TCRdb's work, not the paper's. A total of hundreds of thousands of distinct CDR3 sequences appear in this sample, about 18% of them only once. About an eighth of the sample is held by the ten biggest clonotypes.

These sequences were also reported in another study, on T cells expressing NK-cell markers. The second publication reports: Three sorted T-cell subsets (CD3+CD56+NKG2C+, CD3+CD56+NKG2C- and CD3+CD56-NKG2C+) from fewer than 10 donors had their TCR beta-chain repertoires profiled. Among the eight sequenced donors, only one was HCMV-seronegative, while the other seven were HCMV-seropositive. In several experiments an anti-gammadeltaTCR antibody was added to restrict sorting to alphabetaTCR-expressing T cells. For several donors, the dominant CD3+CD56+NKG2C+ clonotypes were among the top 10 CD8+ clonotypes and accounted for about 1.0-7.0% of CD8+ T cells. Those dominant clonotypes were again the most abundant among CD3+CD56-NKG2C+ cells in four donors, at about 28.3-60.1%. Whether the expanded NKG2C-expressing T cell clones were specific for HCMV antigens remained unclear. The study sequenced eight donors, all healthy volunteers chosen at random: three men and five women. HCMV serostatus was determined by detecting HCMV-specific IgG in serum with a commercial ELISA kit. Bulk peripheral blood T-cell repertoires were additionally sequenced from unsorted PBMC for over 5 donors. Reads were demultiplexed and grouped by UMI with MIGEC, and clonotypes were assembled and quantified with MiTCR. Only TCR cDNA sequences supported by at least two reads were kept to exclude erroneous sequences. The tcR package was used for downstream repertoire analysis, and clonotypes were matched across fractions by CDR3 nucleotide sequence plus V segment. Antigen specificity was annotated against VDJdb with VDJmatch, allowing one amino acid substitution in CDR3.

The sequenced sample was PBMCs. The sequence derives from a woman between 18 and 29 years old in good health. The chain is made from TRBV27 and TRBJ1-2, and the D gene may be TRBD1, 6 bases matching. The DNA sequence is as follows: TGTGCCAGCAGTCTCGCGGACAGAGACTTCTATGGCTACACCTTC. The encoded protein is CASSLADRDFYGYTF.